This entry is about one TCR beta chain. This specimen belongs to a study of patients and donors after allogeneic stem cell transplantation. From the RT-PCR reads, TCRdb called clonotypes with MiXCR, one entry per CDR3 protein. The data show roughly 200,000 distinct CDR3 sequences, around two fifths seen once. This receptor was taken from a human donor who was either an allogeneic HSCT recipient or a stem cell or donor lymphocyte infusion donor (not recorded which). It is not recorded whose cells these are; they may come from a transplant donor. The source material was blood, either unsorted or a sorted T cell fraction (not recorded which).

The CDR3 spells CASSLSGSGEQFF. DNA for the CDR3: TGTGCCAGCAGTTTATCTGGGAGCGGGGAGCAGTTCTTC. This chain links TRBV12-3 or TRBV12-4 with TRBJ2-1; possible D gene TRBD2, 6 bases. The CDR3 extends over 13 amino acids. V was pared by 2 bases and J by 10 bases, with 12 bases between.